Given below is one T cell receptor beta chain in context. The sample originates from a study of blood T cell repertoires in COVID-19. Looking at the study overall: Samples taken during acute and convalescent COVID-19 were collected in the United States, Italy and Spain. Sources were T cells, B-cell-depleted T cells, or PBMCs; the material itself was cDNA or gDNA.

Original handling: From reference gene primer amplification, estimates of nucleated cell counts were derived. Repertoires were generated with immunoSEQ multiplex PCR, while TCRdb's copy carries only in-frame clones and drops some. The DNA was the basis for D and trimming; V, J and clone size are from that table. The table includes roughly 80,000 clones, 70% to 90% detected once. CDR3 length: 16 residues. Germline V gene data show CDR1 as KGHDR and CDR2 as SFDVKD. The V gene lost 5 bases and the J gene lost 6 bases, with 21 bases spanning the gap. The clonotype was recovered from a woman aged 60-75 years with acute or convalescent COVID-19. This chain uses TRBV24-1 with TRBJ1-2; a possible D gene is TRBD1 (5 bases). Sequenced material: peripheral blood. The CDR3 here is CATSVMVGIRADGYTF. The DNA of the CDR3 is TGTGCCACCAGTGTCATGGTAGGTATCAGGGCTGATGGCTACACCTTC.